Below, one T cell receptor (beta chain) is given with its context. The data originate from a study of blood T cell repertoires in COVID-19. The data were produced by immunoSEQ multiplex PCR, yet TCRdb's version contains in-frame clones alone and is incomplete. The repertoire consists of roughly 330,000 clones, with 87% occurring once and the leading ten covering about 5%. This CDR3 is built from 12 residues. V was trimmed by 4 bases and J by 7 bases, leaving 10 bases between them. The germline V gene encodes CDR1 SEHNR and CDR2 FQNEAQ (reference sequence). Participant-reported clinical history was the basis for cohort assignment.

Sequencing used PBMCs or T cells enriched from blood (not recorded which). The chain employs TRBV7-9 and TRBJ1-1; no clear D gene. The TCR originated in a woman aged 25-40 years who had recovered from COVID-19. DNA for the CDR3: TGTGCCAGCAGCTCCGGGGTCCTTGAAGCTTTCTTT. Residues: CASSSGVLEAFF.